Included here is one T cell receptor (beta chain) sequence, with context. What it binds is not known. The data are from a study of blood T cells in healthy people across ages. Germline loops: CDR1 DFQATT, CDR2 SNEGSKA (reference sequence). This CDR3 region has 15 residues. V lost 6 bases, J lost 0 bases, and 17 bases lay in between. Sample-barcoded 5' priming and a J-beta primer mix drove a second PCR of 7 to 11 cycles. MiXCR was run by TCRdb on the 5' RACE reads, yielding one entry per CDR3 protein. The table shows about 1 million distinct CDR3 sequences, with under 45% occurring only once. The study, taken as a whole, reports: No one knew whether donors had CMV, which possibly confounded expanded clonotype changes.

This clonotype was sampled from a woman aged 55-69 years in good health. The rearrangement uses TRBV20-1 and TRBJ2-5; D may be TRBD1 (6 bases). The material sequenced was blood. The CDR3 coding sequence is TGCAGTGCCGATTTTACCCAGGGGTACCAAGAGACCCAGTACTTC. Protein product: CSADFTQGYQETQYF.